What follows describes a single TCR beta chain. Per the study methods: Reference gene primers were amplified, and this amplification served to estimate nucleated cell counts. Assay used: immunoSEQ multiplex PCR; TCRdb lists only in-frame clones, some missing. D and trimming come from the DNA, and the V and J calls and clone size come from that table. The table lists 18,000 or so clones, about 88% of them singletons. This entry comes from a study of blood T cell repertoires in COVID-19. Study as a whole: The United States, Italy and Spain were the sources of the acute and convalescent COVID-19 samples. Nucleic acid was either cDNA or gDNA, and it came from T cells, B-cell-depleted T cells, or PBMCs.

This CDR3 has 15 residues. J gave up 1 base and V 7 bases, and 4 bases lay outside the gene matches. CDR1 and CDR2 (germline): LNHDA, SQIVND (reference sequence). The sequenced material came from peripheral blood. This chain joins TRBV19 and TRBJ2-2, with 9 positions matching TRBD1. This receptor was taken from a man aged 35 to 55 with active COVID-19. In DNA form, the CDR3 reads TGTGCCAGTACCCTGACAGGGGGGAACACCGGGGAGCTGTTTTTT. It codes for CASTLTGGNTGELFF.